The entry below describes one T cell receptor beta chain. The antigen is unknown. The data belong to a study of cytomegalovirus exposure and HLA in healthy donors. PCR used 60 Vbeta primers and 13 Jbeta primers. The repertoire was sequenced with immunoSEQ multiplex PCR; TCRdb's copy has only in-frame clones and lacks some. With approximately 110,000 clones in the sample, the ten largest clones hold approximately 2.6%. The CDR3 extends over 14 amino acids. Trimming stripped 6 bases from V and 1 base from J, with 13 bases between. The germline V gene encodes CDR1 MNHEY and CDR2 SMNVEV (reference sequence). Whole-study findings and limits: Another analysis was done later, and it associated approximately 18,000 TCR beta sequences with HLA alleles at 0.05 false discovery rate. Most of the TCR beta V segments (in an earlier analysis) were productive either about 87% or about 30% of the time.

This chain connects TRBV27 to TRBJ2-7; TRBD1 is a possible D gene (5 bases). The TCR comes from a man aged 30 to 45 in good health and CMV-seronegative. The source material was PBMCs. The chain's CDR3 is CASRGQVGSYEQYF. CDR3 DNA sequence: TGTGCCAGCAGAGGACAAGTCGGATCCTACGAGCAGTACTTC.